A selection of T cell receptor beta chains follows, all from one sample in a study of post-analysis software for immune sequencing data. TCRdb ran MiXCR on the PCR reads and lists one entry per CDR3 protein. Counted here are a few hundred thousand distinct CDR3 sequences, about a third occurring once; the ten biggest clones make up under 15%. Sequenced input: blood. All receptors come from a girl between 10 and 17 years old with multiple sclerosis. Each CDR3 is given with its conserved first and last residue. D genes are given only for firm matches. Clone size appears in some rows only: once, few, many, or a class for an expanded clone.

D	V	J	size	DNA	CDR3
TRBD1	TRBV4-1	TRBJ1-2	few	TGCGCCAGCAGCCAAAGCCGGGACAGGGGCTATGGCTACACCTTC	CASSQSRDRGYGYTF
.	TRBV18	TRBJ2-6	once	TGTGCCAGCTCACCTACGGTGGCAGGGCCCCAACCTGCGGGGGCCAACGTCCTGACTTTC	CASSPTVAGPQPAGANVLTF
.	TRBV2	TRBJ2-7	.	TGTGCCAGCAGTGAGGACCGGGATCCTCCTCCCTACGAGCAGTACTTC	CASSEDRDPPPYEQYF
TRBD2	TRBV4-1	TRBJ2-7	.	TGCGCCAGCAGCCAAGGTATAACTAGCGGGTTGTACGAGCAGTACTTC	CASSQGITSGLYEQYF
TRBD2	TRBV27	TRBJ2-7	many	TGTGCCAGCAGTTTTGGCGGGGGTCTGCCTTACGAGCAGTACTTC	CASSFGGGLPYEQYF
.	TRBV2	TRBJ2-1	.	TGTGCCAGCAGTGAAAGATCGATTCTAAGCGATGAGCAGTTCTTC	CASSERSILSDEQFF
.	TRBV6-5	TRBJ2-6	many	TGTGCCAGCAGTTACTCCAGACTTGGTTCCGGGGCCAACGTCCTGACTTTC	CASSYSRLGSGANVLTF
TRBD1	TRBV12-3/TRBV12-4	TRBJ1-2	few	TGTGCCAGCAGTTCCCCACTCGACAGGGGGCTGTGGGGCTACACCTTC	CASSSPLDRGLWGYTF
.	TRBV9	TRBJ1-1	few	TGTGCCAGCAGCCTGCCCCCAGAGATGAACACTGAAGCTTTCTTT	CASSLPPEMNTEAFF
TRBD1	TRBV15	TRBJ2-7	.	TGTGCCACGTCTGAAACAGGGGTTAAGAACGAGCAGTACTTC	CATSETGVKNEQYF
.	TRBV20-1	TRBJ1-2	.	TGCAGTGCCGGTGGACCCGTATATGGCTACACCTTC	CSAGGPVYGYTF
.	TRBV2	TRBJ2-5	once	TGTGCCAGCACCGACCCGAGGAAGGAGGAGACCCAGTACTTC	CASTDPRKEETQYF
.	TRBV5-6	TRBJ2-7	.	TGTGCCAGCAGCCTCATTTCGGGGACTGGAGCCTACGAGCAGTACTTC	CASSLISGTGAYEQYF
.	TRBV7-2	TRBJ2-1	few	TGTGCCAGCAGTTCTGGCAGGGGTTTCGTGGAGCAGTTCTTC	CASSSGRGFVEQFF
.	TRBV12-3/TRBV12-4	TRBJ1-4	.	TGTGCCAGCAGCGGTGGCCAACTGTTTTTT	CASSGGQLFF
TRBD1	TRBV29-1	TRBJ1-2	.	TGCAGCGTTGAAGATCTTCTGGGGACAGTATCTTATGGCTACACCTTC	CSVEDLLGTVSYGYTF
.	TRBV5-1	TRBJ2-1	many	TGCGCCAGCAGCTTCGGGCCTCCCGGAGGAGAGCAGTTCTTC	CASSFGPPGGEQFF
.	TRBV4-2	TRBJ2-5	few	TGTGCCAGCAGCCAAGAGTCGCGGGAGACCCAGTACTTC	CASSQESRETQYF
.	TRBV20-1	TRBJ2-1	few	TGCAGTGCTAGAGGGGGGGGGCCCTACAATGAGCAGTTCTTC	CSARGGGPYNEQFF
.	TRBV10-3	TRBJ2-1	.	TGTGCCATCAGTGAGTGGGGCACCACAACGGAGAATGAGCAGTTCTTC	CAISEWGTTTENEQFF
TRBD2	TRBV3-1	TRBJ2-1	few	TGTGCCAGCAGCCCCATGAGCGGGGGGGCCAATGAGCAGTTCTTC	CASSPMSGGANEQFF
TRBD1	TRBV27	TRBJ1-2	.	TGTGCCAGCAGTAGGACAGGGTGGGGCTATGGCTACACCTTC	CASSRTGWGYGYTF
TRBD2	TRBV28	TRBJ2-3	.	TGTGCCAGCGGGCGTACTAGCGGGGGAACAGATACGCAGTATTTT	CASGRTSGGTDTQYF
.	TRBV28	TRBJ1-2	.	TGTGCCAGCAGTTTACTCCCGACAGTCACTTTTAACTATGGCTACACCTTC	CASSLLPTVTFNYGYTF
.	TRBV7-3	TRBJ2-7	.	TGTGCCAGCAGCCCGACCGGGTACTACGAGCAGTACTTC	CASSPTGYYEQYF
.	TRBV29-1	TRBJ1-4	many	TGCAGCGTCGCCCAACAGGGCAGAAATGAAAAACTGTTTTTT	CSVAQQGRNEKLFF
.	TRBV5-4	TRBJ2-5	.	TGTGCCAGCAGCTCTCAGACAGGTTCAAAAGAGACCCAGTACTTC	CASSSQTGSKETQYF
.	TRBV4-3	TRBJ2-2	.	TGCGCCAGCAGCCAAAGAACAGGGAACACCGGGGAGCTGTTTTTT	CASSQRTGNTGELFF
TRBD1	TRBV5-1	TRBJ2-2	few	TGCGCCAGCAGCACGGACAGGGGAGGGGAGCTGTTTTTT	CASSTDRGGELFF
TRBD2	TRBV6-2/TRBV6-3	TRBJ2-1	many	TGTGCCAGCAGTTACGGGACTAGTTGGAATGAGCAGTTCTTC	CASSYGTSWNEQFF
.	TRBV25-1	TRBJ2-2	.	TGTGCCAGCAGTGAATTGGGGGGGAACACCGGGGAGCTGTTTTTT	CASSELGGNTGELFF
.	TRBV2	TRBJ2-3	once	TGTGCCAGCAGCCCCCTGTGGGGGAGGGATACGCAGTATTTT	CASSPLWGRDTQYF
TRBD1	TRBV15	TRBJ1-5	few	TGTGCCACCAGCACCGGACAGGGATATCAGCCCCAGCATTTT	CATSTGQGYQPQHF
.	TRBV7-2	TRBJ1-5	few	TGTGCCAGCAGCTTCGACTTGGGAAATCAGCCCCAGCATTTT	CASSFDLGNQPQHF
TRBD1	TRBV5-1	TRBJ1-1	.	TGCGCCAGCAGAGGCGAGGGGGGACAGAGCACTGAAGCTTTCTTT	CASRGEGGQSTEAFF
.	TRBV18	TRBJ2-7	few	TGTGCCAGCTCACCAAAGCAGGGGACCTACGAGCAGTACTTC	CASSPKQGTYEQYF
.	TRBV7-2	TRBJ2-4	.	TGTGCCAGCAGCTTAGGGGGATTCGACAGGGCCAAAAACATTCAGTACTTC	CASSLGGFDRAKNIQYF
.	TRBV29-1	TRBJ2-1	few	TGCAGCGTTGATCCCTCAGGCCTCAGGAATGAGCAGTTCTTC	CSVDPSGLRNEQFF
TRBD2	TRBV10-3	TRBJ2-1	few	TGTGCCATCAGTGAGTCGATGGGCGGGGGGTTCTACAATGAGCAGTTCTTC	CAISESMGGGFYNEQFF
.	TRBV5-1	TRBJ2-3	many	TGCGCCAGCAGCTTGGGAAGACCCACAGATACGCAGTATTTT	CASSLGRPTDTQYF
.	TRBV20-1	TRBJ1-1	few	TGCAGTATTTTGAAAGAGGCTTTCTTT	CSILKEAFF
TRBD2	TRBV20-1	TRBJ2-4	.	TGCAGTGCTAGAGATTTGGATCAGCGGGGGGGACCCAAAAACATTCAGTACTTC	CSARDLDQRGGPKNIQYF
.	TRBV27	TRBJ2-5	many	TGTGCCAGCAGTTTCGCAGGGCAAGAGACCCAGTACTTC	CASSFAGQETQYF
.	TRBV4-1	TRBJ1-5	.	TGCGCCAGCAGCCAAGAGGGTCTGAGCAATCAGCCCCAGCATTTT	CASSQEGLSNQPQHF
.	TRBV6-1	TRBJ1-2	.	TGTGCCAGCACCAACCGACAGCACCTGTACTATGGCTACACCTTC	CASTNRQHLYYGYTF
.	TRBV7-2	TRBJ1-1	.	TGTGCCAGCAGCTTATGGTCCGGTCAGAACACTGAAGCTTTCTTT	CASSLWSGQNTEAFF
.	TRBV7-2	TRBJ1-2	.	TGTGCCAGCAGCTTAGTTTTAAGGGGCACAACTGACAACTATGGCTACACCTTC	CASSLVLRGTTDNYGYTF
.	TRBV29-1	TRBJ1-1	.	TGCAGCGTGAAAGCGGTCAACACTGAAGCTTTCTTT	CSVKAVNTEAFF
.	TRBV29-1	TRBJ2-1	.	TGCAGCGCGGCGAGGCAGGGGCTGGGGAATGAGCAGTTCTTC	CSAARQGLGNEQFF
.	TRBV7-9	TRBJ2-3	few	TGTGCCAGCAGCTTAGACTATACGCAGTATTTT	CASSLDYTQYF
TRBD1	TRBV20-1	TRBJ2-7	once	TGCAGTGCTAGTCCAACAGGGGGCCCTCTAAGGGGCGAGCAGTACTTC	CSASPTGGPLRGEQYF
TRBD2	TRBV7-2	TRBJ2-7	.	TGTGCCAGCAGCCCGCGGACTAGCGGCAATGAGCAGTACTTC	CASSPRTSGNEQYF